Below are 4 T cell receptor beta chains sequenced from a single sample in a study of response to subunit inactivated influenza vaccine. TCRdb redid the calling of the RT-PCR reads with MiXCR, one entry per CDR3 protein. The profile shows about 520,000 distinct CDR3 sequences, 6.5% to 8% of them singletons. This sample comprised PBMCs from blood, obtained about 24 months after vaccination. Source of these receptors: a man aged 50-75 years who received an inactivated influenza vaccine.

This clonotype was detected a few times. The chain has TRBV3-1 and TRBJ2-5; D not certain. Germline V gives CDR1 LGHDT, CDR2 YNNKEL (reference sequence). Trimming pared 1 base from V and 1 base from J, leaving 13 bases between. The CDR3 runs 16 residues. This CDR3 reads CASSQGVPTFQETQYF. The CDR3 nucleotides are TGTGCCAGCAGCCAAGGTGTTCCTACATTCCAAGAGACCCAGTACTTC.

This clonotype was seen at least ten times. This sequence joins TRBV28 and TRBJ2-7; TRBD1 matches at 9 bases. The V gene end was trimmed by 4 bases and the J gene end by 7 bases; junction bases not matched to a gene: 8. The CDR3 covers 14 residues. Looked up from germline, CDR1 is MDHEN and CDR2 is SYDVKM. DNA for the CDR3: TGTGCCAGCAGTTCTATTTTCGGGACAGGGGAGCAGTACTTC. Protein sequence: CASSSIFGTGEQYF.

This clonotype was counted at least ten times. This chain joins TRBV6-1 and TRBJ2-2; 11 nucleotides agree with TRBD2. The CDR3 runs 17 residues. The germline V gene has CDR1 MNHNS and CDR2 SASEGT. With V trimmed by 6 bases and J by 1 base, 7 bases remained unmatched. The CDR3 DNA reads TGTGCCAGCAGCCACGGGGGACTAGCGGTGAACACCGGGGAGCTGTTTTTT. Translation gives CASSHGGLAVNTGELFF.

This clonotype was seen many times. V gene TRBV30 combines with J gene TRBJ1-1; D gene uncertain. The V and J ends lost 1 base and 1 base respectively, with 13 bases between them. Germline loops: CDR1 GTSNPN, CDR2 SVGIG (reference sequence). The CDR3 runs to 15 residues. The chain's CDR3 is CAWSAPEGENTEAFF. For the CDR3, the DNA is TGTGCCTGGAGTGCCCCCGAGGGCGAGAACACTGAAGCTTTCTTT.